This T cell receptor beta chain was retrieved from a study of blood T cell repertoires in COVID-19. Overall study: The analysed material was cDNA or gDNA that came from T cells, B-cell-depleted T cells, or PBMCs.

V lost 5 bases to trimming and J lost 2 bases, with 7 bases between them. Germline V gives CDR1 MNHNY, CDR2 SVGAGI (reference sequence). The CDR3 contains 13 residues. Source study methods: Scientists estimated how many nucleated cells there were by amplifying reference gene primers. Generated by immunoSEQ multiplex PCR, the TCRdb table keeps only in-frame clones and is missing some. V, J and clone size derive from that table, while D and trimming were established from the DNA sequence. The sample contains 100,000 to 150,000 clones, around 80% of which appear only once. The study assigned cohorts using participant-reported clinical history.

The V and J genes are TRBV6-6 and TRBJ1-5; D is undetermined. The specimen was PBMCs or T cells enriched from blood (not recorded which). This TCR was sampled from a man aged 40-55 years with acute COVID-19. CDR3 in amino acids: CASSGSGNQPQHF. The CDR3 coding sequence is TGTGCCAGCAGTGGCAGCGGCAATCAGCCCCAGCATTTT.